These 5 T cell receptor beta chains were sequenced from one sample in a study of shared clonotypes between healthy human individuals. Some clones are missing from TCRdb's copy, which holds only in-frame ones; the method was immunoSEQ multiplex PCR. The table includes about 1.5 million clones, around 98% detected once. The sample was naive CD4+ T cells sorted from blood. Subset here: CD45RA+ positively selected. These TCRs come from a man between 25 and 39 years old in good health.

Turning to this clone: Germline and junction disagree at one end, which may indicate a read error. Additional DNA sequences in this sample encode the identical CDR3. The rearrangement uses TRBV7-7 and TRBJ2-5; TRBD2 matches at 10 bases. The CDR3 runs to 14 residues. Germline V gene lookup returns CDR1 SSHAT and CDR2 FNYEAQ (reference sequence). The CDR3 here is CASSLAGGGETQYF. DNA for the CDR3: TGTGCTAGCAGCTTAGCGGGAGGCGGGGAGACCCAGTACTTC.

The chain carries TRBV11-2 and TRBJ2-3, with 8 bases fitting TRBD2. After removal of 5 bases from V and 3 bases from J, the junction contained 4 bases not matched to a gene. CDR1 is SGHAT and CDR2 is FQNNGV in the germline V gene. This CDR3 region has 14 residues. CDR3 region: CASSPSGRTDTQYF. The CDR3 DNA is TGTGCCAGCAGCCCCAGCGGGAGAACAGATACGCAGTATTTT.

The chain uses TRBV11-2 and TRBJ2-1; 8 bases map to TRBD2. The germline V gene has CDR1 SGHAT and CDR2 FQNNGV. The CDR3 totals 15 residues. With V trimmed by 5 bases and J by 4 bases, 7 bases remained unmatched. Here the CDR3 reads CASSPETSGYNEQFF. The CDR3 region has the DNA TGTGCCAGCAGCCCCGAAACTAGCGGATACAATGAGCAGTTCTTC.

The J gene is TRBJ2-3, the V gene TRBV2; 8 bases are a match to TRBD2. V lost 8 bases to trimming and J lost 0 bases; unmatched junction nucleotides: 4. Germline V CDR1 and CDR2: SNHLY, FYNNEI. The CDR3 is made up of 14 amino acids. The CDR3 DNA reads TGTGCCAGCGTCCAGCGGGAGAGCACAGATACGCAGTATTTT. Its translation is CASVQRESTDTQYF.

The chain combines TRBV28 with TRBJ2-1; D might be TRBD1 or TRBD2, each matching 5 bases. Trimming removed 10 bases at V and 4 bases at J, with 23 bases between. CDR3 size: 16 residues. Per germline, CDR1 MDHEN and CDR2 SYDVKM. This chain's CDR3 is CAIIGSRDGKYNEQFF. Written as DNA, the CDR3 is TGTGCCATCATTGGCTCCCGGGACGGAAAATACAATGAGCAGTTCTTC.